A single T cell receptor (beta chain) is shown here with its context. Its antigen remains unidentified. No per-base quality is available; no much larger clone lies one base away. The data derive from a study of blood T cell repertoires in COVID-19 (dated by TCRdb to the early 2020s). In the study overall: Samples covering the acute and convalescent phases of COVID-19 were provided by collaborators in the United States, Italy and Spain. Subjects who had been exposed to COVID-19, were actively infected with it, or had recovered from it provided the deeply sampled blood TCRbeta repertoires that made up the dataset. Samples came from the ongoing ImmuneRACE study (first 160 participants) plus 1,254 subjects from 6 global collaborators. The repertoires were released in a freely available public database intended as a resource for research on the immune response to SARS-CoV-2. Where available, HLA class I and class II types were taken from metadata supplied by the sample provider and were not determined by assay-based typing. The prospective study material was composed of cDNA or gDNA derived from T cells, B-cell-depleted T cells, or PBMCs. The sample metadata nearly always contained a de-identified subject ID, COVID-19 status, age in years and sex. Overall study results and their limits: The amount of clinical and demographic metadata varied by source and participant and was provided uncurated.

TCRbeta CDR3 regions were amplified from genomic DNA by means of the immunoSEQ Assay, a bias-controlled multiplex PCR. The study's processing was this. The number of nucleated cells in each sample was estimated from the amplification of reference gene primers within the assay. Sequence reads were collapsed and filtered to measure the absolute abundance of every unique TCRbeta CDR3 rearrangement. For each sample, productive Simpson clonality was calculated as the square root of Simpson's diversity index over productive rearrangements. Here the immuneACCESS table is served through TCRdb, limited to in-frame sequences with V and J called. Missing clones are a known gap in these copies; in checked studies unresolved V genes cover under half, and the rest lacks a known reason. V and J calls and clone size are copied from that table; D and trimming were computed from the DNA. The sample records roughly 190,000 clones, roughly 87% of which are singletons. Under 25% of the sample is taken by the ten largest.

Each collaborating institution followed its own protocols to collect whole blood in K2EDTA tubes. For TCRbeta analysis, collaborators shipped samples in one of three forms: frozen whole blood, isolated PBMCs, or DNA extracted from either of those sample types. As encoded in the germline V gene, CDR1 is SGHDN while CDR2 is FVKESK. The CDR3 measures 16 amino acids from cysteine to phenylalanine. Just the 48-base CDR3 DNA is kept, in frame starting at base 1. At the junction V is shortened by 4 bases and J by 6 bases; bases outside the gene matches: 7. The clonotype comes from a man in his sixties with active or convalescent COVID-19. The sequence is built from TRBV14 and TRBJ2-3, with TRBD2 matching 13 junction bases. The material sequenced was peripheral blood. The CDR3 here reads CASSPIRLAGGDTQYF. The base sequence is TGTGCCAGCAGCCCGATCAGACTAGCGGGGGGCGATACGCAGTATTTT.